The rows below give T cell receptor beta chains drawn from one sample of a study of cytomegalovirus exposure and HLA in healthy donors. Profiling relied on immunoSEQ multiplex PCR, and the TCRdb table lists in-frame clones only, not all of them. The profile shows 85,000 to 100,000 clones, around 80% of them singletons. Input material: PBMCs. The source is a woman in her fifties or sixties in good health and CMV-seronegative. Each CDR3 is given with its conserved first and last residue. A D gene is named only where the DNA matches it firmly. A row's size may be missing; if present it is once, few, many or a size class.

j_call	v_call	clone_size	d_call	cdr3_aa	cdr3_nt
TRBJ1-1	TRBV4-3	NA	TRBD1	CASSQGRQGNTEAFF	TGCGCCAGCAGCCAAGGGCGACAGGGGAACACTGAAGCTTTCTTT
TRBJ2-2	TRBV7-8	few	TRBD2	CASSLKTSTDTGELFF	TGTGCCAGCAGCTTAAAGACTAGCACGGACACCGGGGAGCTGTTTTTT
TRBJ2-7	TRBV29-1	few	TRBD2	CSVVLRGFTYEQYF	TGCAGCGTTGTGCTGCGGGGGTTCACCTACGAGCAGTACTTC
TRBJ2-7	TRBV9	NA	NA	CASSVGKVDRAYEQYF	TGTGCCAGCAGCGTTGGAAAGGTGGACAGAGCCTACGAGCAGTACTTC
TRBJ1-1	TRBV4-3	few	NA	CASSQATGHMNTEAFF	TGCGCCAGCAGCCAGGCTACAGGCCACATGAACACTGAAGCTTTCTTT
TRBJ2-7	TRBV4-3	NA	TRBD2	CASSLSGRDPESAEQYF	TGCGCCAGCAGTCTCAGCGGGAGGGACCCGGAGTCTGCCGAGCAGTACTTC
TRBJ1-4	TRBV4-3	NA	NA	CASTPRGSAEEKLFF	TGCGCCAGCACCCCGCGTGGGAGCGCGGAGGAAAAACTGTTTTTT
TRBJ2-5	TRBV7-2	NA	NA	CASSLAWRETQYF	TGTGCCAGCAGCTTAGCATGGCGGGAGACCCAGTACTTC
TRBJ1-4	TRBV7-9	NA	NA	CASQGGILIEKLFF	TGTGCCAGTCAGGGCGGGATACTAATTGAAAAACTGTTTTTT
TRBJ1-5	TRBV2	NA	TRBD1	CASTRDRGTNQPQHF	TGTGCCAGCACCCGGGACAGGGGTACCAATCAGCCCCAGCATTTT
TRBJ1-1	TRBV6-1	NA	NA	CASSEWEEGKAFF	TGTGCCAGCAGTGAATGGGAGGAGGGTAAAGCTTTCTTT
TRBJ1-4	TRBV5-1	NA	NA	CASSLQGSEKLFF	TGCGCCAGCAGCTTGCAGGGAAGCGAAAAACTGTTTTTT
TRBJ2-5	TRBV25-1	NA	TRBD1	CASSEWGQGWSETQYF	TGTGCCAGCAGTGAATGGGGACAGGGGTGGTCGGAGACCCAGTACTTC
TRBJ2-2	TRBV6-6	NA	NA	CASSTTGELFF	TGTGCCAGCAGCACAACCGGGGAGCTGTTTTTT
TRBJ2-1	TRBV19	NA	NA	CASSFLGEDNEQFF	TGTGCCAGTAGTTTCCTAGGGGAAGACAATGAGCAGTTCTTC
TRBJ2-5	TRBV7-9	NA	NA	CASSLPRGGGVEETQYF	TGTGCCAGCAGCCTTCCACGGGGAGGGGGAGTTGAAGAGACCCAGTACTTC
TRBJ2-3	TRBV9	few	TRBD2	CASSVPGLATDTQYF	TGTGCCAGCAGCGTCCCGGGACTAGCGACAGATACGCAGTATTTT
TRBJ1-1	TRBV19	few	TRBD1	CASSIQGATEAFF	TGTGCCAGTAGTATCCAGGGGGCCACTGAAGCTTTCTTT
TRBJ1-3	TRBV9	NA	NA	CASSSDNPGNTIYF	TGTGCCAGCAGTTCGGACAATCCCGGAAACACCATATATTTT
TRBJ2-7	TRBV6-5	NA	NA	CASSYSSFRDYEQYF	TGTGCCAGCAGTTACTCGAGTTTCAGGGACTACGAGCAGTACTTC
TRBJ1-2	TRBV27	NA	TRBD1	CASSPLRTGYGYTF	TGTGCCAGCAGTCCTCTTCGGACAGGCTATGGCTACACCTTC
TRBJ2-5	TRBV19	NA	TRBD2	CASSIVSGRQETQYF	TGTGCCAGTAGTATCGTTAGCGGGAGACAAGAGACCCAGTACTTC
TRBJ1-5	TRBV7-9	NA	NA	CASSGEGSNQPQHF	TGTGCCAGCTCAGGGGAGGGGAGCAATCAGCCCCAGCATTTT
TRBJ1-4	TRBV7-2	NA	NA	CASSLGASNEKLFF	TGTGCCAGCAGCTTAGGGGCCTCTAATGAAAAACTGTTTTTT
TRBJ2-2	TRBV7-9	NA	TRBD2	CASSSYYSSGSTGELFF	TGTGCCAGCAGCTCCTACTACTCTAGCGGGAGTACCGGGGAGCTGTTTTTT
TRBJ2-3	TRBV18	once	TRBD2	CASSPLPVLANPDTQYF	TGTGCCAGCTCACCGCTTCCGGTACTAGCGAACCCAGATACGCAGTATTTT
TRBJ2-5	TRBV5-1	NA	TRBD1	CASSAGQGVMLQETQYF	TGCGCCAGCAGCGCCGGACAGGGGGTGATGCTCCAAGAGACCCAGTACTTC
TRBJ2-1	TRBV18	NA	NA	CASSPSGSENEQFF	TGTGCCAGCTCACCTTCGGGTAGCGAGAATGAGCAGTTCTTC
TRBJ1-2	TRBV7-2	NA	NA	CASSLAPDWSYGYTF	TGTGCCAGCAGCTTAGCTCCGGACTGGAGTTATGGCTACACCTTC
TRBJ1-1	TRBV5-1	NA	NA	CASSPRPSGDTEAFF	TGCGCCAGCAGCCCCCGACCGTCAGGGGACACTGAAGCTTTCTTT
TRBJ1-1	TRBV6-5	NA	NA	CASSREDSEAFF	TGTGCCAGCAGTAGGGAGGACTCTGAAGCTTTCTTT
TRBJ2-7	TRBV2	few	NA	CASSEALRGTPYEQYF	TGTGCCAGCAGTGAAGCGCTTCGGGGGACCCCCTACGAGCAGTACTTC
TRBJ1-1	TRBV5-1	once	NA	CASSPTPGVLNTEAFF	TGCGCCAGCAGCCCTACCCCGGGGGTTCTGAACACTGAAGCTTTCTTT
TRBJ2-1	TRBV30	NA	TRBD1	CAWRRTGTVNEQFF	TGTGCCTGGCGGCGGACGGGGACAGTCAATGAGCAGTTCTTC
TRBJ2-7	TRBV5-6	once	NA	CASSLKVRQGYEQYF	TGTGCCAGCAGCTTGAAGGTCAGGCAAGGCTACGAGCAGTACTTC
TRBJ2-2	TRBV5-1	NA	NA	CASSLGTDNTGELFF	TGCGCCAGCAGCTTGGGAACAGATAACACCGGGGAGCTGTTTTTT
TRBJ2-7	TRBV10-3	NA	TRBD2	CAITPSSGSSYEQYF	TGTGCCATCACCCCTTCTAGCGGAAGCTCCTACGAGCAGTACTTC
TRBJ2-2	TRBV5-1	few	TRBD2	CASTRTSGIRTGELFF	TGCGCCAGCACCCGGACTAGCGGGATTAGAACCGGGGAGCTGTTTTTT
TRBJ2-7	TRBV6-5	few	NA	CASSPRGKIYEQYF	TGTGCCAGCTCTCCCCGGGGTAAAATTTACGAGCAGTACTTC
TRBJ1-1	TRBV18	NA	NA	CASSPKQGYTEAFF	TGTGCCAGCTCACCAAAGCAGGGGTACACTGAAGCTTTCTTT
TRBJ2-7	TRBV7-9	NA	NA	CASSYSSYEQYF	TGTGCCAGCAGCTATAGCTCCTACGAGCAGTACTTC
TRBJ2-7	TRBV19	NA	TRBD2	CASYGLAGGTYEQYF	TGTGCCAGTTATGGACTAGCGGGAGGGACTTACGAGCAGTACTTC
TRBJ1-1	TRBV5-1	NA	TRBD1	CASSGRTGTNAEAFF	TGCGCCAGCAGCGGACGGACAGGGACGAACGCTGAAGCTTTCTTT
TRBJ2-1	TRBV29-1	NA	TRBD2	CSVDQTSGGAYNEQFF	TGCAGCGTTGACCAGACTAGCGGGGGGGCCTACAATGAGCAGTTCTTC
TRBJ2-7	TRBV15	NA	TRBD2	CATSKGGGYSYEQYF	TGTGCCACCAGCAAGGGCGGGGGGTACTCCTACGAGCAGTACTTC
TRBJ1-2	TRBV5-4	few	NA	CASSLLGRDYGYTF	TGTGCCAGCAGCTTGCTGGGCAGAGACTATGGCTACACCTTC
TRBJ2-1	TRBV29-1	NA	TRBD1	CSAAGTGGLPGSYNEQFF	TGCAGCGCCGCCGGGACAGGGGGCCTCCCTGGCTCCTACAATGAGCAGTTCTTC
TRBJ2-2	TRBV7-9	NA	TRBD1	CASSSGQGNTGELFF	TGTGCCAGCAGCTCAGGACAGGGGAACACCGGGGAGCTGTTTTTT
TRBJ1-2	TRBV6-5	NA	TRBD1	CASSRGQGIYGYTF	TGTGCCAGCAGTAGAGGACAGGGGATCTATGGCTACACCTTC
TRBJ2-5	TRBV7-2	NA	TRBD2	CASSQIYSAGSQETQYF	TGTGCCAGCAGCCAGATATACTCAGCGGGGAGCCAAGAGACCCAGTACTTC
TRBJ2-7	TRBV10-1	NA	TRBD1	CASSRTGGYEQYF	TGCGCCAGCAGTCGGACAGGGGGCTACGAGCAGTACTTC
TRBJ2-7	TRBV7-2	NA	TRBD1	CASSSRDRGFYEQYF	TGTGCCAGCAGCTCCCGGGACAGGGGATTCTACGAGCAGTACTTC
TRBJ2-5	TRBV7-9	NA	NA	CASSSGSRLQETQYF	TGTGCCAGCAGCAGCGGGTCGAGACTCCAAGAGACCCAGTACTTC